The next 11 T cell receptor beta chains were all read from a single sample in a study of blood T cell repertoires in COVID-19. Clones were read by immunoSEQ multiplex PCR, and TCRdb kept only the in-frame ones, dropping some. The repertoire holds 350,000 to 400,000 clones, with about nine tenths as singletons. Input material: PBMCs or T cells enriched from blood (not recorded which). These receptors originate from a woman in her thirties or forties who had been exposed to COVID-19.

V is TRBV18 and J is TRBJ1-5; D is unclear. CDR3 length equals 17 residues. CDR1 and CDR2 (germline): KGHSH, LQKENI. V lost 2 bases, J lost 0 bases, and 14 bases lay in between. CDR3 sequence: CASSPTSRHSSNQPQHF. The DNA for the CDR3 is TGTGCCAGCTCACCAACTTCTCGTCACAGTAGCAATCAGCCCCAGCATTTT.

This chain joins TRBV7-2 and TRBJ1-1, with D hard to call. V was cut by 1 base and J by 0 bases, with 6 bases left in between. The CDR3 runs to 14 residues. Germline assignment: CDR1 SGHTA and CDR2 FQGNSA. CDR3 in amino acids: CASSLVQMNTEAFF. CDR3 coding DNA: TGTGCCAGCAGCTTAGTCCAGATGAACACTGAAGCTTTCTTT.

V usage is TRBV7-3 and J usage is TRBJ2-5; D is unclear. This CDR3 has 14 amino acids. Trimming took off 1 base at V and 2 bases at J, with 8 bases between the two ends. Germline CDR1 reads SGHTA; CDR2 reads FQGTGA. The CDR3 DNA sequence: TGTGCCAGCAGCTTAAGTTCAGAACAAGAGACCCAGTACTTC. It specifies CASSLSSEQETQYF.

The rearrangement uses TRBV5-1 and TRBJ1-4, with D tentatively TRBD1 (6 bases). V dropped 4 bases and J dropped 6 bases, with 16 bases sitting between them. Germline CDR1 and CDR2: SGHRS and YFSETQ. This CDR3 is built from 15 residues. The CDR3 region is CASSRWDTTYEKLFF. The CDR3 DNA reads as TGCGCCAGCAGCCGGTGGGACACGACCTATGAAAAACTGTTTTTT.

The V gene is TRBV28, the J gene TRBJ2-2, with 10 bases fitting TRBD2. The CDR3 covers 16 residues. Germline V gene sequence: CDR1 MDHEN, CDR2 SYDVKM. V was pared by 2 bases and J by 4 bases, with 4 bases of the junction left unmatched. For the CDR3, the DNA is TGTGCCAGCAGTTTACTAGCGGGAGATGGCACCGGGGAGCTGTTTTTT. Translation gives CASSLLAGDGTGELFF.

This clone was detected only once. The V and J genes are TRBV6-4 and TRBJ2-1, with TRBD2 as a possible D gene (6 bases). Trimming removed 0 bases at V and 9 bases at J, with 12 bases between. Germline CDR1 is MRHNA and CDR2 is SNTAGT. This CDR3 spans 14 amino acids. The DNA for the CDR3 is TGTGCCAGCAGTGACTCCCCGATCGGGGGTGAGCAGTTCTTC. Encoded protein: CASSDSPIGGEQFF.

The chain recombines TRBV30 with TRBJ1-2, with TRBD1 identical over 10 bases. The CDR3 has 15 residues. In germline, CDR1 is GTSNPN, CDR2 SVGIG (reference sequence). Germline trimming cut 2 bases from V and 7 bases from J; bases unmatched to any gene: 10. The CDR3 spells CAWSRTGTGAGGYTF. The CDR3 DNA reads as TGTGCCTGGAGTCGAACCGGGACAGGGGCTGGTGGCTACACCTTC.

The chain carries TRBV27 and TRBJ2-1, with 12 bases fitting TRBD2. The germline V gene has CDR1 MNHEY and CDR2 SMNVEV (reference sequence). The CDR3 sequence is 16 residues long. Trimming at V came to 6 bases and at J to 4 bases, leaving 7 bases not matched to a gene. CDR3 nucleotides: TGTGCCAGCAGATCCGGACTAGCGGGACTATACAATGAGCAGTTCTTC. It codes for CASRSGLAGLYNEQFF.

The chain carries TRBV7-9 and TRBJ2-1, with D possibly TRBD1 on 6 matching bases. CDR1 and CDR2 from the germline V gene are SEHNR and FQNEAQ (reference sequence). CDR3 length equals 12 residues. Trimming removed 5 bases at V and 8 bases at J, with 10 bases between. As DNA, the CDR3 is TGTGCCAGCAGCCCCCGACAGGATGAGCAGTTCTTC. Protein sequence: CASSPRQDEQFF.

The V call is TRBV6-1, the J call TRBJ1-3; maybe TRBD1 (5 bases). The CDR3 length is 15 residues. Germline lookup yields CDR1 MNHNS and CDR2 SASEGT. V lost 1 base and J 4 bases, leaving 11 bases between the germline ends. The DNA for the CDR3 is TGTGCCAGCAGTGAAGAGGACACTTCGGGAAACACCATATATTTT. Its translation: CASSEEDTSGNTIYF.

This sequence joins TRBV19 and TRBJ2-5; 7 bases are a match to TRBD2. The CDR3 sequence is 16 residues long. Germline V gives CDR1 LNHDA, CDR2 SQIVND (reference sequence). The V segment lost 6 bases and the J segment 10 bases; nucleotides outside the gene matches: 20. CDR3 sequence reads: CASSHGSGASVGGQYF. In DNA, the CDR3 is TGTGCCAGTAGCCATGGAAGCGGGGCCTCTGTAGGTGGCCAGTACTTC.